This TCR beta chain is drawn from a study of T cell changes during pregnancy in multiple sclerosis. Produced via immunoSEQ multiplex PCR; TCRdb's table is partial and in-frame only. Here the sample spans around 48,000 clones, almost 95% being singletons. Germline V gene lookup returns CDR1 ENHRY and CDR2 SYGVKD. CDR3 length equals 11 residues. Trimming removed 4 bases from V and 2 bases from J, with 2 bases in between. The clonotype comes from a female donor with multiple sclerosis, enrolled in a pregnancy study. This chain connects TRBV10-3 to TRBJ2-5; no reliable D call. The sequences come from CD4+ T cells from peripheral blood mononuclear cells, collected in the third trimester of pregnancy. In DNA form, the CDR3 reads TGTGCCATCAGTGCGCAAGAGACCCAGTACTTC. Translated: CAISAQETQYF.